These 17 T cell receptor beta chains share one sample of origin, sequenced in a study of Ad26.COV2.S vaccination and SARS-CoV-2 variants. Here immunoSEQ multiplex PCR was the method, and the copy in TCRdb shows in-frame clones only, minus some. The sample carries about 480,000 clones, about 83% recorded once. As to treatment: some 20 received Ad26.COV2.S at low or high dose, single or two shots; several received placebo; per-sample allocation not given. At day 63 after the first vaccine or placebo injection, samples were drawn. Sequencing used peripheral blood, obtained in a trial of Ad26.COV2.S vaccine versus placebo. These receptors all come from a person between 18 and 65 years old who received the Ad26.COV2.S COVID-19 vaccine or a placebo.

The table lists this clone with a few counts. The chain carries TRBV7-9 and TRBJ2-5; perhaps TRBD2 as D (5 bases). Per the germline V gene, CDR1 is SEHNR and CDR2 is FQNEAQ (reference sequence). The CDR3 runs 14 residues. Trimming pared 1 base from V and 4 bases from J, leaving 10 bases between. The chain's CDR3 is CASSLGSSVETQYF. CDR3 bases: TGTGCCAGCAGCTTAGGGAGTAGCGTAGAGACCCAGTACTTC.

The CDR3 DNA follows: TGCGCCAGCAGCCGGAGCCAGCGCCTCAACACTGAAGCTTTCTTT. Its translation: CASSRSQRLNTEAFF. This chain links TRBV5-1 with TRBJ1-1; D is ambiguous. This CDR3 contains 15 residues. V shed 4 bases and J shed 2 bases, with 15 bases lying between them. CDR1 is SGHRS, CDR2 YFSETQ, per germline.

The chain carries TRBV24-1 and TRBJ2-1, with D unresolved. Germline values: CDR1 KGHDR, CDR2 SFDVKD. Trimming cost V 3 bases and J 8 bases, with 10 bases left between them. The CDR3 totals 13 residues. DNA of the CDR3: TGTGCCACCAGTGATCCCACCTTGCATGAGCAGTTCTTC. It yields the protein CATSDPTLHEQFF.

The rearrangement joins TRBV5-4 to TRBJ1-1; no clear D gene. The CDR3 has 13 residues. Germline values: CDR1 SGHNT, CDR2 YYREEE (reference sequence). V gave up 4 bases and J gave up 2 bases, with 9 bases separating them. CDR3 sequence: CASSHYSNTEAFF. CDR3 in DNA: TGTGCCAGCAGCCACTACAGTAACACTGAAGCTTTCTTT.

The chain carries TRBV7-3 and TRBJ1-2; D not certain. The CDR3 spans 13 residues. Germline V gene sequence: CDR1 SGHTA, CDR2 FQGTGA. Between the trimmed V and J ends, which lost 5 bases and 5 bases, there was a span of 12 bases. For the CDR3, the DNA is TGTGCCAGCAGCCCATCCCACGGGTATGGCTACACCTTC. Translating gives CASSPSHGYGYTF.

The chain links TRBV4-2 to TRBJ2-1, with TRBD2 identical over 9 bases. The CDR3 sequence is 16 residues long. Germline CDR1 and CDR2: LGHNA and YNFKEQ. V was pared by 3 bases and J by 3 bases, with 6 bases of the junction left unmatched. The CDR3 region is CASSQSLAGSYNEQFF. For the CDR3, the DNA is TGTGCCAGCAGCCAGTCCCTAGCGGGAAGCTACAATGAGCAGTTCTTC.

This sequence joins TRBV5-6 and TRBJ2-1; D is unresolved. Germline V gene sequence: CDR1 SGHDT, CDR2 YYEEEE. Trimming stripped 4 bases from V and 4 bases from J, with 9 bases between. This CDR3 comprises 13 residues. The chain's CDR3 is CASSPIGYNEQFF. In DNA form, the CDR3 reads TGTGCCAGCAGCCCCATCGGGTACAATGAGCAGTTCTTC.

The DNA for the CDR3 is TGTGCCTGGAGTTTGGGTTTAGGCTTCGAAGCTTTCTTT. Translation gives CAWSLGLGFEAFF. The chain has TRBV30 and TRBJ1-1; D is unclear. The CDR3 is 13 amino acids. V lost 2 bases to trimming and J lost 8 bases, with 15 bases between them. Germline V lookup: CDR1 GTSNPN, CDR2 SVGIG (reference sequence). The complete variable domain, with remaining parts taken from reference TRBV30 and TRBJ1-1, reads SQTIHQWPATLVQPVGSPLSLECTVEGTSNPNLYWYRQAAGRGLQLLFYSVGIGQISSEVPQNLSASRPQDRQFILSSKKLLLSDSGFYLCAWSLGLGFEAFFGQGTRLTVV.

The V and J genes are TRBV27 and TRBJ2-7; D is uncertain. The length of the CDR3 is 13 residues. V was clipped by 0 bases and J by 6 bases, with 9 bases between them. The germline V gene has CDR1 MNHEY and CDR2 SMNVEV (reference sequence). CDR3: CASSLSRTGEQYF. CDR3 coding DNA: TGTGCCAGCAGTTTATCGAGAACCGGCGAGCAGTACTTC.

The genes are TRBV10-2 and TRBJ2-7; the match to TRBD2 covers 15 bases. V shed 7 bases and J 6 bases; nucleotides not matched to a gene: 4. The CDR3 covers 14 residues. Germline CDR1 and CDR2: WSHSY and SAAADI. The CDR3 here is CASTGLAGGPEQYF. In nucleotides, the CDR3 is TGCGCCAGCACGGGACTAGCGGGAGGTCCCGAGCAGTACTTC.

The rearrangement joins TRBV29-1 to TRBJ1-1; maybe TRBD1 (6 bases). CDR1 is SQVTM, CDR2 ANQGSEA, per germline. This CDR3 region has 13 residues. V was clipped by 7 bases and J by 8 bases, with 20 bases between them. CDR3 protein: CSGGPQGAGEAFF. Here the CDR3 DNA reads TGCAGCGGGGGCCCACAGGGAGCCGGGGAAGCTTTCTTT.

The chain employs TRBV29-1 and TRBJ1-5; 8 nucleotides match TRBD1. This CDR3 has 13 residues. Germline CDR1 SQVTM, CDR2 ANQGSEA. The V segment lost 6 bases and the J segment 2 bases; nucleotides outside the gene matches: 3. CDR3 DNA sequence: TGCAGCGTCGCGGACAGGGGCAATCAGCCCCAGCATTTT. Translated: CSVADRGNQPQHF.

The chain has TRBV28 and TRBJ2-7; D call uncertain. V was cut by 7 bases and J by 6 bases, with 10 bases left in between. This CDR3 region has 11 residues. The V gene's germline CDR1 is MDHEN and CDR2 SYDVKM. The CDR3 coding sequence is TGTGCCAGCACCAATTTTGTCGAGCAGTACTTC. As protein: CASTNFVEQYF.

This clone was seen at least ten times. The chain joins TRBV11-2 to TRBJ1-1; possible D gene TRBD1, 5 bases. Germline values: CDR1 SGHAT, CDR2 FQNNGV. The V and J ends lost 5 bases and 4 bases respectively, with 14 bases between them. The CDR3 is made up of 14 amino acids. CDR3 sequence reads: CASSLSGLGTEAFF. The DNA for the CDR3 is TGTGCCAGCAGCCTATCAGGGTTAGGCACTGAAGCTTTCTTT.

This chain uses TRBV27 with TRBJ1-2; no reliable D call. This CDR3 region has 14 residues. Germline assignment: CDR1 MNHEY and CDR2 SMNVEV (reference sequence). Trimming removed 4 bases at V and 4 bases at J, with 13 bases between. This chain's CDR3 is CASSSNRVTYGYTF. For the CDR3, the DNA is TGTGCCAGCAGTTCCAACCGGGTCACCTATGGCTACACCTTC.

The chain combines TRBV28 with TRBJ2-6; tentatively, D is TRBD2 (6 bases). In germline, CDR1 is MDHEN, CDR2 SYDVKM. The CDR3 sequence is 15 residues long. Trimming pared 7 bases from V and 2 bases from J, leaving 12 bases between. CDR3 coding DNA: TGTGCCAGCACCCCCCCGGGGGCTGGGGCCAACGTCCTGACTTTC. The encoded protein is CASTPPGAGANVLTF.

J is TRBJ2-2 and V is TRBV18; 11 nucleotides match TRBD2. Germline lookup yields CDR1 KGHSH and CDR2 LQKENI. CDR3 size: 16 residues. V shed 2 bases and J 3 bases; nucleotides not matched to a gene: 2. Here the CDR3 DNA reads TGTGCCAGCTCACCATCACTAGCGGGGGACACCGGGGAGCTGTTTTTT. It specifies CASSPSLAGDTGELFF.